Listed below are T cell receptor beta chains from one sample, sequenced in a study of regulatory T cells in long-lasting Graves disease. One entry per CDR3 protein, called by TCRdb with MiXCR from the multiplex PCR reads. The sample comprises about 470,000 distinct CDR3 sequences, about 20% of which are singletons, and about 8.3% rests with the top ten. The input for sequencing was peripheral blood mononuclear cells (PBMCs), taken when the disease was refractory, from a patient treated with antithyroid drugs. These receptors originate from a female donor with Graves disease. CDR3s include the opening cysteine and the closing phenylalanine or tryptophan. The D gene is left open where the match is weak. The listing skips clone size in some rows; elsewhere it reads once, few, many or a size class.

d_gene,abundance,j_gene,v_gene,CDR3nt,CDR3aa
NA,many,TRBJ1-1,TRBV29-1,TGCAGCGTTGGACGGAACACTGAAGCTTTCTTT,CSVGRNTEAFF
NA,many,TRBJ1-1,TRBV11-2,TGTGCCAGCAGCTTAATGGGCGGGGCTGAAGCTTTCTTT,CASSLMGGAEAFF
NA,NA,TRBJ2-7,TRBV14,TGTGCCAGCAGCCCTTTGAGGGGGGCCTACGAGCAGTACTTC,CASSPLRGAYEQYF
TRBD1,NA,TRBJ1-2,TRBV6-1,TGTGCCAGCAGCCGGACAGGGAATATTGGCTACACCTTC,CASSRTGNIGYTF
TRBD2,NA,TRBJ2-5,TRBV7-9,TGTGCCAGCAGCTCTGTCGGGACTAGTCAAGAGACCCAGTACTTC,CASSSVGTSQETQYF
NA,many,TRBJ2-7,TRBV28,TGTGCCAGCAGTTTGTCGCCCCACTACGAGCAGTACTTC,CASSLSPHYEQYF
NA,few,TRBJ1-5,TRBV27,TGTGCCAGCAGTTTGCGCGGTCGGAATCAGCCCCAGCATTTT,CASSLRGRNQPQHF
NA,NA,TRBJ2-5,TRBV14,TGTGCCAGCAGCCAAGATGGCCTTCGGACAGAAAAGACCCAGTACTTC,CASSQDGLRTEKTQYF
NA,NA,TRBJ2-1,TRBV19,TGTGCCAGTAGGCGATCCGGGGCTCCCTACAATGAGCAGTTCTTC,CASRRSGAPYNEQFF
NA,NA,TRBJ2-7,TRBV6-1,TGTGCCAGCACCAACTCCCTCCAGGGAGAGCAGTACTTC,CASTNSLQGEQYF
TRBD2,NA,TRBJ2-2,TRBV9,TGTGCCAGCAGCCGTTCTAGCGGGAGGGCCTTCGGGGAGCTGTTTTTT,CASSRSSGRAFGELFF
NA,many,TRBJ2-2,TRBV28,TGTGCCAGCAGTTCCCACCGCAGCATTAACACCGGGGAGCTGTTTTTT,CASSSHRSINTGELFF
NA,NA,TRBJ2-2,TRBV5-1,TGCGCCAGCAGCGAGGATGAGAGATGGACCGGGGAGCTGTTTTTT,CASSEDERWTGELFF
NA,many,TRBJ1-1,TRBV30,TGTGCCTGTTTCCGGAACACTGAAGCTTTCTTT,CACFRNTEAFF
NA,many,TRBJ2-7,TRBV6-1,TGTGCCAGCCACGGTAACTCCTACGAGCAGTACTTC,CASHGNSYEQYF
NA,many,TRBJ2-5,TRBV28,TGTGCCAGCAGTTCTCCTCAGGGGGCGGGGGGAGAGACCCAGTACTTC,CASSSPQGAGGETQYF
TRBD2,many,TRBJ2-7,TRBV6-1,TGTGCCAGCAGGCGGGAGATCCACGAGCAGTACTTC,CASRREIHEQYF
TRBD1,many,TRBJ1-6,TRBV5-6,TGTGCCAGCAGCTTGGCCCGGCAGGGGGCGCGTTATAATTCACCCCTCCACTTT,CASSLARQGARYNSPLHF
NA,NA,TRBJ1-2,TRBV6-9,TGTGCCAGCAGTTACGGGGCAGACTACTATGGCTACACCTTC,CASSYGADYYGYTF
TRBD2,once,TRBJ2-1,TRBV12-3/TRBV12-4,TGTGCCAGCAAGAGAAGCGGGAGGGCCCTCAATGAGCAGTTCTTC,CASKRSGRALNEQFF
NA,few,TRBJ1-4,TRBV18,TGTGCCAGCTCATCTTCGTCGCTAGTGGAAAAACTGTTTTTT,CASSSSSLVEKLFF
NA,many,TRBJ1-1,TRBV9,TGTGCCAGCAGCCCCAGCTGGAACACTGAAGCTTTCTTT,CASSPSWNTEAFF
TRBD2,many,TRBJ2-1,TRBV28,TGTGCCAGCAGTTTTATGACTGTGGGAGGGACGCAGTTCTTC,CASSFMTVGGTQFF
TRBD2,NA,TRBJ2-1,TRBV19,TGCGCCAGTAGTATTCCGGGACTAGCGGGAACAAGCTCCTACAATGAGCAGTTCTTC,CASSIPGLAGTSSYNEQFF
NA,many,TRBJ2-6,TRBV20-1,TGCAGTGCTAGGTCAGGGGCTGGGGCCAACGTCCTGACTTTC,CSARSGAGANVLTF
TRBD2,few,TRBJ2-7,TRBV27,TGTGCCAGCATAGCGGGAGATGGGTACGAGCAGTACTTC,CASIAGDGYEQYF
TRBD1,many,TRBJ1-1,TRBV6-1,TGTGCCAGCAGGGGGACAGGCTTGACCACTGAAGCTTTCTTT,CASRGTGLTTEAFF
TRBD2,NA,TRBJ2-1,TRBV6-2/TRBV6-3,TGTGCCAGCAGTTACGGGCTAGCGGGAGACGAGCAGTTCTTC,CASSYGLAGDEQFF
NA,many,TRBJ2-7,TRBV28,TGTGCCAGCCGGGACTTTTCCTACGAGCAGTACTTC,CASRDFSYEQYF
TRBD1,NA,TRBJ1-1,TRBV19,TGTGCCAGTACGAAGACAGGGCTGAACACTGAAGCTTTCTTT,CASTKTGLNTEAFF
NA,NA,TRBJ2-2,TRBV20-1,TGCAGTGCTCGCACCCCTGATTACACCGGGGAGCTGTTTTTT,CSARTPDYTGELFF
NA,many,TRBJ1-1,TRBV3-1,TGTGCCAGCAGCCGGATGCCCATGAACACTGAAGCTTTCTTT,CASSRMPMNTEAFF
NA,NA,TRBJ2-7,TRBV28,TGTGCCAGCCCAAGGGGGGTCGAGCAGTACTTC,CASPRGVEQYF
NA,many,TRBJ1-6,TRBV7-8,TGTGCCAGCAGCTTAGAGGGCCGCCACCAGTCACCCCTCCACTTT,CASSLEGRHQSPLHF
TRBD1,many,TRBJ1-4,TRBV6-1,TGTGCCAGCAGACGTCAGGGGGGCGATGCAACTAATGAAAAACTGTTTTTT,CASRRQGGDATNEKLFF
TRBD1,NA,TRBJ2-6,TRBV7-2,TGTGCCAGCAGCGAGGTTACAGGGGGGATTGGGGCCAACGTCCTGACTTTC,CASSEVTGGIGANVLTF
NA,many,TRBJ1-2,TRBV28,TGTGCCAGCAGCTACCCGGTGTGGAGCTATGGCTACACCTTC,CASSYPVWSYGYTF
TRBD2,few,TRBJ2-2,TRBV24-1,TGTGCCACCAGTGATTTGCCGGGACTAGCGGGAGGGACCACCGGGGAGCTGTTTTTT,CATSDLPGLAGGTTGELFF
NA,few,TRBJ1-5,TRBV27,TGTGCCAGCGGGCCGGGGGGGGCTAACATGCCCCAGCATTTT,CASGPGGANMPQHF
NA,few,TRBJ1-5,TRBV29-1,TGCAGCGTTGATACAGGGAGGGCCCAGCATTTT,CSVDTGRAQHF
NA,NA,TRBJ1-1,TRBV30,TGTGCCTGGAGTGTACCTGGCACCTTGAACACTGAAGCTTTCTTT,CAWSVPGTLNTEAFF
NA,few,TRBJ2-7,TRBV5-1,TGCGCCAGCAGCTTGGGAGCAGGGGTCTTTACCTACGAGCAGTACTTC,CASSLGAGVFTYEQYF
NA,NA,TRBJ2-6,TRBV4-1,TGCGCCAGCAGCCAACCAGCTGGGGCCAACGTCCTGACTTTC,CASSQPAGANVLTF
NA,many,TRBJ2-7,TRBV27,TGTGCCAGCAGCTATGGGTCCAGCGAGCAGTACTTC,CASSYGSSEQYF
TRBD2,many,TRBJ2-5,TRBV12-3/TRBV12-4,TGTGCCAGCAGTCATGGGACTAGTGGGGAGACCCAGTACTTC,CASSHGTSGETQYF
NA,once,TRBJ1-2,TRBV3-1,TGTGCCGGCAGCCAAGATGCGGTAACGGGTAACTATGGCTACACCTTC,CAGSQDAVTGNYGYTF
NA,NA,TRBJ2-3,TRBV12-3/TRBV12-4,TGTGCCAGCAGCCGCCCTTCAGGAACAGATACGCAGTATTTT,CASSRPSGTDTQYF
TRBD1,many,TRBJ1-1,TRBV7-6,TGTGCCAGCAGCATTGACAGGGGGGGGACTGAAGCTTTCTTT,CASSIDRGGTEAFF
NA,many,TRBJ2-4,TRBV6-1,TGTGCCAGCGTTGGGGACACAAACATTCAGTACTTC,CASVGDTNIQYF
NA,many,TRBJ2-2,TRBV6-1,TGTGCCAGCACCCAAGTGGGGACTTCAGGGGAGCTGTTTTTT,CASTQVGTSGELFF
NA,NA,TRBJ1-2,TRBV3-1,TGTGCCAGCAGCCTCTCCTCAGCCGGGACACTCTCCTATGGCTACACCTTC,CASSLSSAGTLSYGYTF
NA,many,TRBJ1-1,TRBV7-9,TGTGCCAGCAGCCCCCCGGGGGCTCTGAACACTGAAGCTTTCTTT,CASSPPGALNTEAFF
NA,many,TRBJ2-5,TRBV12-3/TRBV12-4,TGTGCCAGCAGTTTATCCGCCTTTGAGACCCAGTACTTC,CASSLSAFETQYF
NA,many,TRBJ2-2,TRBV7-9,TGTGCCAGCAGCTTAGGCGGGCCGAACACCGGGGAGCTGTTTTTT,CASSLGGPNTGELFF
TRBD2,NA,TRBJ2-1,TRBV20-1,TGCAGTGCTAGGGAGACTAGCGGGAGGGGTGATGAGCAGTTCTTC,CSARETSGRGDEQFF
NA,NA,TRBJ1-5,TRBV28,TGTGCCAGCAGTTCCCGGACAGCGGGCATGAAGCCCCAGCATTTT,CASSSRTAGMKPQHF